The present T cell receptor (beta chain) was sequenced within a study of T cells in Graves' hyperthyroidism and ophthalmopathy. Study-level points and caveats: Most expanded thyroid clonotypes above 0.001 also appeared in blood.

Amplified regions were TCR beta CDR3 sequences from RNA transcripts. During a first-round RT-PCR of the TCR CDR3, the HTBI primer set was used. Using its own MiXCR run on the multiplex PCR reads, TCRdb lists one record per CDR3 protein. The repertoire includes about 590,000 distinct CDR3 sequences, approximately 14% of them detected once, and about 7% sits in the top ten. The length of the CDR3 is 14 residues. V lost 5 bases to trimming and J lost 7 bases; unmatched junction nucleotides: 11. Germline V gene data show CDR1 as MNHEY and CDR2 as SMNVEV (reference sequence). This clonotype was seen many times. Antigen: not known.

The chain combines TRBV27 with TRBJ2-7, with 7 bases identical to TRBD1. This sequence was found in a woman younger than 45 with Graves' hyperthyroidism. The sequenced sample was blood. CDR3 region: CASSVDRLNREQYF. The CDR3 DNA is TGTGCCAGCAGTGTGGACAGGCTTAACAGGGAGCAGTACTTC.